This TCR beta chain came from a study of cytomegalovirus exposure and HLA in healthy donors. For the study at large: Unique TCR beta sequences numbering approximately 100 million came from 190 million or so T cells in an earlier analysis. Study observations and caveats: Immune exposure data for these donors was limited to CMV serostatus. There were several of the most significant clusters that appeared linked to common viral pathogens in a later analysis.

In the case of this clone: Its matching antigen is unknown.

The PCR employed 60 Vbeta primers together with 13 Jbeta primers. Profiled with immunoSEQ multiplex PCR; TCRdb holds only in-frame clones, not every one. In the table there are about 190,000 clones, almost 75% of which are singletons. The TCR comes from a woman aged 30 to 39 in good health and CMV-seropositive. Material: PBMCs.

The CDR3 sequence: CASTVPGSRTREQFF. CDR3 DNA: TGTGCCAGCACCGTTCCGGGGTCCAGAACAAGGGAGCAGTTCTTC. The chain carries TRBV28 and TRBJ2-1; D may be TRBD2 (5 bases). The V and J ends lost 7 bases and 10 bases respectively, with 23 bases between them. This CDR3 spans 15 amino acids. The germline V gene encodes CDR1 MDHEN and CDR2 SYDVKM.